The clone carrying this TCR beta chain was seen at least ten times. Its antigen is unknown. The sample is drawn from a study of blood T cells in healthy people across ages. The wider study: Template switching captured about one barcoded beta molecule per two T cells.

Study findings and constraints: Older age went with lower TCR beta diversity per million T cells, in a roughly linear way.

There were healthy Caucasian individuals from Russia, aged about 6 to 95, serving as donors. A J-beta primer mix and a sample-barcoded 5' primer were used in a second PCR of roughly 6 to 12 cycles. Individual samples furnished no less than 3 million CDR3-containing paired-end reads apiece. TCRdb re-called the 5' RACE reads with MiXCR, one entry per CDR3 protein. This sample has about 1.6 million distinct CDR3 sequences; roughly 32% occur once, and the top ten carry roughly 12%. This CDR3 is 16 amino acids long. The junction had 15 bases not matched to a gene; V was cut back by 4 bases and J by 6 bases. Germline V gene lookup returns CDR1 MGHRA and CDR2 YSYEKL.

Sequencing was done on a sample of blood. The chain links TRBV4-1 to TRBJ2-7, with 7 bases lining up with TRBD2. The TCR was taken from a woman aged 25-40 years in good health. The CDR3 protein is CASSPYWGVAGVEQYF. The CDR3 coding sequence is TGCGCCAGCAGCCCTTACTGGGGAGTTGCGGGAGTCGAGCAGTACTTC.